The source of this T cell receptor beta chain is a study of T cells after yellow fever vaccination. Study-wide context: Low-cell-number fractions were prepared with SMART-Seq v4 Ultra Low Input.

The CDR3 spans 15 residues. V lost 8 bases, J lost 2 bases, and 18 bases lay in between. Germline loops: CDR1 MNHEY, CDR2 SVGAGI. TCRdb ran MiXCR on the 5' RACE reads and lists one entry per CDR3 protein. The table has about 200,000 distinct CDR3 sequences, less than 3.5% seen once. The specimen comprised CD4+ T cells sorted from PBMCs, sampled 10 days after the yellow fever booster vaccination. This sequence was found in a man aged 18 to 30 who received the YFV17D yellow fever vaccine. The chain combines TRBV6-5 with TRBJ1-2; D possibly corresponds to TRBD1 (5 bases). The CDR3 coding sequence is TGTGCCAGCCTCGCGCCAGGGCTCGTCAACTATGGCTACACCTTC. Its protein is CASLAPGLVNYGYTF.